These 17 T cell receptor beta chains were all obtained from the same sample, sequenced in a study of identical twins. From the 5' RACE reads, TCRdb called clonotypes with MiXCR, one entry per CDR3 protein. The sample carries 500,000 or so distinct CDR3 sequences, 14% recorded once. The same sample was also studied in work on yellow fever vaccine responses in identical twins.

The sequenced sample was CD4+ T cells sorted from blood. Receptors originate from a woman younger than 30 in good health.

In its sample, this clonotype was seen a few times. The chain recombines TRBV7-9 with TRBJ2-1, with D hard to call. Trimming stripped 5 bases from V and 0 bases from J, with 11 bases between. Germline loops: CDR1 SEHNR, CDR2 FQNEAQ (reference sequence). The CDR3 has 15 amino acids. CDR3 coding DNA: TGTGCCAGCAGCCTAATGATGAGCTCCTACAATGAGCAGTTCTTC. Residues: CASSLMMSSYNEQFF.

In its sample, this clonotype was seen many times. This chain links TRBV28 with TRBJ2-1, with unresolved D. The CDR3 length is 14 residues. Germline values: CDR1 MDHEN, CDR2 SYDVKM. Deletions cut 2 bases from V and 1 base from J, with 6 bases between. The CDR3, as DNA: TGTGCCAGCAGTTTAATAGGGTCCTACAATGAGCAGTTCTTC. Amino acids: CASSLIGSYNEQFF. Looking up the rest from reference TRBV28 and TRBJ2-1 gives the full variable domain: DVKVTQSSRYLVKRTGEKVFLECVQDMDHENMFWYRQDPGLGLRLIYFSYDVKMKEKGDIPEGYSVSREKKERFSLILESASTNQTSMYLCASSLIGSYNEQFFGPGTRLTVL.

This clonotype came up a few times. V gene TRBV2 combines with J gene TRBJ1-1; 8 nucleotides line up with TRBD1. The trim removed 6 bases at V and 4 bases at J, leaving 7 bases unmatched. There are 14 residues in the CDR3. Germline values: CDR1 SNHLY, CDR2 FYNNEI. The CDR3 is CASRDRVLGTEAFF. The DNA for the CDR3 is TGTGCCAGCAGGGACAGGGTATTGGGCACTGAAGCTTTCTTT.

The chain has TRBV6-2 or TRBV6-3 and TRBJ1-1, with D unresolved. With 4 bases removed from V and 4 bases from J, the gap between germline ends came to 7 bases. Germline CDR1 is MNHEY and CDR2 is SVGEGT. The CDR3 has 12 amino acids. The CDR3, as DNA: TGTGCCAGCAGTTCGATCATCACTGAAGCTTTCTTT. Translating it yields CASSSIITEAFF.

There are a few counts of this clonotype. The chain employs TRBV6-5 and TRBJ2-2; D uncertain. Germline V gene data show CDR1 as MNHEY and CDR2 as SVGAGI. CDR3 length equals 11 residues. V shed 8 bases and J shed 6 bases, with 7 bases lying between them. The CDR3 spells CASGASGELFF. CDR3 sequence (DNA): TGTGCCAGCGGTGCTTCCGGGGAGCTGTTTTTT.

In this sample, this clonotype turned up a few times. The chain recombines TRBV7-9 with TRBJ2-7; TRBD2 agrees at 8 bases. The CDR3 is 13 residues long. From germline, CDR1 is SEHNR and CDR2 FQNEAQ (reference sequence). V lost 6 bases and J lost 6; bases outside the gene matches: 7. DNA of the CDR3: TGTGCCAGCAGGCGGGGGGATGGTCCCGAGCAGTACTTC. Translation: CASRRGDGPEQYF.

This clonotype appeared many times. The CDR3 sequence: CASSQGAAAEAYF. The CDR3 DNA sequence: TGTGCCAGCAGCCAAGGAGCTGCAGCCGAGGCGTACTTC. The rearrangement joins TRBV3-1 to TRBJ2-4; D is uncertain. CDR1 is LGHDT and CDR2 is YNNKEL in the germline V gene (reference sequence). The V end was cut by 1 base, the J end by 15 bases, with 16 bases between. The CDR3 extends over 13 amino acids.

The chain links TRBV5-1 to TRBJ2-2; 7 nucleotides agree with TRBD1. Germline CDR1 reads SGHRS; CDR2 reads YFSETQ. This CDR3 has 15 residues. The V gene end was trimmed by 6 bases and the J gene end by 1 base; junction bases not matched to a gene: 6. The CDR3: CASKSGTENTGELFF. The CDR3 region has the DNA TGCGCCAGCAAATCAGGGACAGAGAACACCGGGGAGCTGTTTTTT.

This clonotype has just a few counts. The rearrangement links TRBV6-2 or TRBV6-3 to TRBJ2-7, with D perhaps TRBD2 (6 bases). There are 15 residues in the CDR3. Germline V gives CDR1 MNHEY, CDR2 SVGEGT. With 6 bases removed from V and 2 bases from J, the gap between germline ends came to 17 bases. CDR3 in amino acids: CASRSTGTPTYEQYF. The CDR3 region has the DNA TGTGCCAGCAGATCCACCGGGACTCCGACCTACGAGCAGTACTTC.

This CDR3 is CSAGPVTRNEQFF. The CDR3 coding sequence is TGCAGTGCGGGGCCTGTGACGAGGAATGAGCAGTTCTTC. The chain joins TRBV20-1 to TRBJ2-1; possibly TRBD1 for D (5 bases). Trimming cost V 6 bases and J 7 bases, with 16 bases left between them. There are 13 residues in the CDR3. The V gene's germline CDR1 is DFQATT and CDR2 SNEGSKA (reference sequence).

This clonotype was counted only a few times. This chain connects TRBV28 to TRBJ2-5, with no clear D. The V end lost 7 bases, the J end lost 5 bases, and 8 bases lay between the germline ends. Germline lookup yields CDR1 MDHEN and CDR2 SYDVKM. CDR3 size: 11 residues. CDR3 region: CASTRAETQYF. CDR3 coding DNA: TGTGCCAGCACACGAGCGGAGACCCAGTACTTC.

CDR3 sequence reads: CASSPRGGGEQYF. CDR3 coding DNA: TGCGCCAGCAGCCCCCGAGGGGGCGGCGAGCAGTACTTC. This chain links TRBV4-3 with TRBJ2-7, with TRBD1 matching 7 bases. The CDR3 length is 13 residues. Germline values: CDR1 LGHNA, CDR2 YSLEER. Trimming took 4 bases from V and 6 from J; bases not matched to a gene: 6.

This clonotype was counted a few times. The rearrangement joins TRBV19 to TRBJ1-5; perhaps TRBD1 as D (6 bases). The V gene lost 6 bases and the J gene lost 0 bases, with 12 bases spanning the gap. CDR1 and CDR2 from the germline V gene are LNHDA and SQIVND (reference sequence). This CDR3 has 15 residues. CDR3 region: CASSPGTISNQPQHF. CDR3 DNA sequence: TGTGCCAGTAGCCCCGGGACAATTAGCAATCAGCCCCAGCATTTT.

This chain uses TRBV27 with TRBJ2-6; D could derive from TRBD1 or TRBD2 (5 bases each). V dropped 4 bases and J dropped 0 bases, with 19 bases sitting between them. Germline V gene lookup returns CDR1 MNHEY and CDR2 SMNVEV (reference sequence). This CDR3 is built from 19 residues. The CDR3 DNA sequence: TGTGCCAGCAGTTATGAGGTCCGGGACGGCTTCTCTGGGGCCAACGTCCTGACTTTC. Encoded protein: CASSYEVRDGFSGANVLTF. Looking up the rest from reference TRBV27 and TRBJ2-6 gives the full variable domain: EAQVTQNPRYLITVTGKKLTVTCSQNMNHEYMSWYRQDPGLGLRQIYYSMNVEVTDKGDVPEGYKVSRKEKRNFPLILESPSPNQTSLYFCASSYEVRDGFSGANVLTFGAGSRLTVL.

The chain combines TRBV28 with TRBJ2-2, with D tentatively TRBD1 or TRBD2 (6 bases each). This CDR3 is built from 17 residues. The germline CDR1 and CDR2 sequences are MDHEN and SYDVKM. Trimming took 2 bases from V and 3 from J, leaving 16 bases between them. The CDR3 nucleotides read TGTGCCAGCAGTTTAGGCTTCCAGGGGACTTACACCGGGGAGCTGTTTTTT. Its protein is CASSLGFQGTYTGELFF. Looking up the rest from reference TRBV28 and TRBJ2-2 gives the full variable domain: DVKVTQSSRYLVKRTGEKVFLECVQDMDHENMFWYRQDPGLGLRLIYFSYDVKMKEKGDIPEGYSVSREKKERFSLILESASTNQTSMYLCASSLGFQGTYTGELFFGEGSRLTVL.

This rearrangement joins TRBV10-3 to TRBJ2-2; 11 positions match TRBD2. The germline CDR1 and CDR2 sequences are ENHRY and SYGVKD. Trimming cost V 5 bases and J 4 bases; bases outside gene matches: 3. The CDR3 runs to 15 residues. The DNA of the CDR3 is TGTGCCATCAGTTTGGGACTAGCGGTCACCGGGGAGCTGTTTTTT. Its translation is CAISLGLAVTGELFF.

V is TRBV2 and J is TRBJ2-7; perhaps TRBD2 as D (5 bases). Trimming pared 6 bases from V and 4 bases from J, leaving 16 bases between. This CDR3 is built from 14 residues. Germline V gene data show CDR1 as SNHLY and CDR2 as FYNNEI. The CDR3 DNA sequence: TGTGCCAGCAGGGGAACGACTAACTCATACGAGCAGTACTTC. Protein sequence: CASRGTTNSYEQYF.